A single sample is the source of the 20 T cell receptor beta chains below, sequenced in a study of T cell repertoires in cytomegalovirus infection. Each CDR3 protein gets one entry after TCRdb re-called the reads with MiXCR. Here the sample spans about 260,000 distinct CDR3 sequences, around 13% being singletons. Sequencing was carried out using PBMCs. These receptors all stem from a human donor in good health (CMV status not recorded). Some clones in this sample may be carry-over from other donors' samples.

This clonotype was found many times. The DNA for the CDR3 is TGTGCCAGCAGCCAAGTTGGTAGCGGGGCGAACACCGGGGAGCTGTTTTTT. Translated, it gives CASSQVGSGANTGELFF. This rearrangement joins TRBV3-1 to TRBJ2-2; 8 bases line up with TRBD2. The CDR3 has 17 amino acids. J gave up 0 bases and V 1 base, and 4 bases lay outside the gene matches. CDR1 and CDR2 (germline): LGHDT, YNNKEL (reference sequence).

The chain links TRBV2 to TRBJ2-1, with TRBD1 identical over 9 bases. V trimming: 6 bases; J trimming: 8 bases; junction bases outside the gene matches: 8. The CDR3 has 14 residues. Looked up from germline, CDR1 is SNHLY and CDR2 is FYNNEI. This CDR3 is CASRYRDRADEQFF. The CDR3 DNA reads as TGTGCCAGCAGATACCGGGACAGGGCGGATGAGCAGTTCTTC. The complete variable domain, with remaining parts taken from reference TRBV2 and TRBJ2-1, reads EPEVTQTPSHQVTQMGQEVILRCVPISNHLYFYWYRQILGQKVEFLVSFYNNEISEKSEIFDDQFSVERPDGSNFTLKIRSTKLEDSAMYFCASRYRDRADEQFFGPGTRLTVL.

This clonotype was counted between two and nine times. CDR3 sequence reads: CASSQERGSLDTQYF. The CDR3 nucleotides read TGCGCCAGCAGCCAAGAGCGGGGCAGTTTGGATACGCAGTATTTT. The chain uses TRBV4-3 and TRBJ2-3; D possibly corresponds to TRBD2 (6 bases). Germline V CDR1 and CDR2: LGHNA, YSLEER. The V end lost 0 bases, the J end lost 6 bases, and 13 bases lay between the germline ends. This CDR3 spans 15 amino acids.

This clonotype was picked up a small number of times. The chain combines TRBV20-1 with TRBJ2-3; TRBD1 or TRBD2 may be the D gene (6 bases each). From germline, CDR1 is DFQATT and CDR2 SNEGSKA (reference sequence). The CDR3 runs to 17 residues. The V end was cut by 3 bases, the J end by 3 bases, with 22 bases between. CDR3 coding DNA: TGCAGTGCTAGGGGAGCGGGCTGGGGGCCCGCGACAGATACGCAGTATTTT. Residues: CSARGAGWGPATDTQYF.

On this clonotype itself: Mismatch with germline at one junction end may stem from a read error. The chain uses TRBV19 and TRBJ1-6; TRBD1 is a possible D gene (5 bases). Germline CDR1 LNHDA, CDR2 SQIVND (reference sequence). The CDR3 totals 13 residues. In DNA form, the CDR3 reads TGTGCCAATAGTTCGCTGGGGGATTCACCCCTCCACTTT. Protein product: CANSSLGDSPLHF.

This clonotype has a handful of counts. V gene TRBV29-1 combines with J gene TRBJ2-3; 9 bases align to TRBD2. Germline V gene data show CDR1 as SQVTM and CDR2 as ANQGSEA. Unmatched junction bases numbered 6, after V lost 7 bases and J lost 4 bases. This CDR3 spans 13 amino acids. The CDR3 region has the DNA TGCAGCGCTAGCGGGAAGGCGGCAGATACGCAGTATTTT. It translates to CSASGKAADTQYF.

There are many counts of this clonotype. The chain uses TRBV7-2 and TRBJ2-7; 11 positions match TRBD2. V dropped 5 bases and J dropped 1; count of bases not matched to a gene: 7. This CDR3 has 16 residues. The germline gives CDR1 SGHTA, CDR2 FQGNSA. CDR3 in amino acids: CASSKAGTSGSYEQYF. The CDR3 DNA reads as TGTGCCAGCAGCAAGGCCGGGACTAGCGGTTCCTACGAGCAGTACTTC.

This clonotype was observed many times. V is TRBV12-3 or TRBV12-4 and J is TRBJ2-5; TRBD2 agrees at 7 bases. Trimming took 6 bases from V and 4 from J; bases not matched to a gene: 8. This CDR3 has 14 residues. CDR3 loop: CASSPLANGETQYF. The CDR3 DNA reads as TGTGCCAGCAGCCCACTAGCGAACGGAGAGACCCAGTACTTC.

The rearrangement joins TRBV6-2 or TRBV6-3 to TRBJ2-3; unclear D gene. This CDR3 region has 14 residues. Trimming shortened V by 5 bases and J by 0 bases, and 9 bases separated the two germline ends. CDR1 is MNHEY, CDR2 SVGEGT, per germline. This CDR3 reads CASSTPGSTDTQYF. Written as DNA, the CDR3 is TGTGCCAGCAGTACACCCGGGAGCACAGATACGCAGTATTTT.

This clonotype was seen ten or more times. The V call is TRBV5-1, the J call TRBJ2-1; D is tentatively TRBD1 or TRBD2 (6 bases each). The germline CDR1 and CDR2 sequences are SGHRS and YFSETQ. Trimming removed 4 bases from V and 0 bases from J, with 14 bases in between. The CDR3 extends over 16 amino acids. The DNA for the CDR3 is TGCGCCAGCAGCGCCGGAGGGGGTGGCTCCTACAATGAGCAGTTCTTC. Translation gives CASSAGGGGSYNEQFF.

The table lists this clonotype with many counts. The chain couples TRBV7-2 to TRBJ1-2; D is perhaps TRBD1 (5 bases). The CDR3 has 15 residues. Germline V gene data show CDR1 as SGHTA and CDR2 as FQGNSA. V was pared by 1 base and J by 3 bases, with 12 bases between. The CDR3 is CASSLDLGVDYGYTF. The CDR3 nucleotides read TGTGCCAGCAGCTTAGACCTAGGGGTTGACTATGGCTACACCTTC. The variable domain in full, completed from reference TRBV7-2 and TRBJ1-2, reads GAGVSQSPSNKVTEKGKDVELRCDPISGHTALYWYRQSLGQGLEFLIYFQGNSAPDKSGLPSDRFSAERTGGSVSTLTIQRTQQEDSAVYLCASSLDLGVDYGYTFGSGTRLTVV.

The chain uses TRBV29-1 and TRBJ2-7; D remains ambiguous. CDR3 size: 11 residues. CDR1 and CDR2 from the germline V gene are SQVTM and ANQGSEA. V shed 6 bases and J shed 3 bases, with 9 bases lying between them. The CDR3 here is CSVLLNYEQYF. DNA of the CDR3: TGCAGCGTCCTCCTAAACTACGAGCAGTACTTC.

In its sample, this clonotype was seen many times. The chain combines TRBV5-1 with TRBJ2-2; 10 bases align to TRBD2. The CDR3 loop spans 17 amino acids. CDR1 and CDR2 from the germline V gene are SGHRS and YFSETQ. V dropped 4 bases and J dropped 5; count of bases not matched to a gene: 11. The CDR3 loop is CASSDVTSGSRTGELFF. In DNA form, the CDR3 reads TGCGCCAGCAGCGATGTGACTAGCGGGTCCCGAACCGGGGAGCTGTTTTTT.

The chain employs TRBV4-2 and TRBJ2-3, with TRBD2 identical over 9 bases. The CDR3 loop spans 17 amino acids. Trimming removed 3 bases from V and 2 bases from J; junction bases left unmatched: 9. Germline V lookup: CDR1 LGHNA, CDR2 YNFKEQ. The CDR3 nucleotides are TGTGCCAGCAGCCAGGATCCTAGCGGGGCCCTCACAGATACGCAGTATTTT. This encodes CASSQDPSGALTDTQYF.

This clonotype occurred many times. This rearrangement joins TRBV7-9 to TRBJ2-7, with D unclear. The CDR3 consists of 12 residues. The germline CDR1 and CDR2 sequences are SEHNR and FQNEAQ (reference sequence). V lost 1 base and J lost 8, with 9 bases in between. CDR3 loop: CASSLDYRQQYF. The CDR3 DNA reads as TGTGCCAGCAGCTTAGATTACCGACAGCAGTACTTC.

Many counts were recorded for this clonotype. This sequence joins TRBV12-3 or TRBV12-4 and TRBJ1-1, with D unresolved. V shed 3 bases and J shed 0 bases, with 11 bases lying between them. The CDR3 consists of 15 residues. Here the CDR3 DNA reads TGTGCCAGCAGTTTCTTCGCGGTTCTGAACACTGAAGCTTTCTTT. Translating gives CASSFFAVLNTEAFF.

In this sample, this clonotype turned up many times. J is TRBJ1-5 and V is TRBV18, with D uncertain. The germline CDR1 and CDR2 sequences are KGHSH and LQKENI. Trimming shortened V by 10 bases and J by 11 bases, and 12 bases separated the two germline ends. The CDR3 runs to 10 residues. As DNA, the CDR3 is TGTGCCAACTCCGGGGAAGCCCAGCATTTT. Amino acid sequence: CANSGEAQHF.

In this sample, this clonotype turned up a few times. At one of its ends the junction is not consistent with the germline gene, which may arise from a read error. The gene calls are TRBV20-1 and TRBJ2-1; 9 positions agree with TRBD1. The V gene's germline CDR1 is DFQATT and CDR2 SNEGSKA (reference sequence). This CDR3 contains 15 residues. CDR3 loop: CSARGRDRARNEQFF. In DNA, the CDR3 is TGCAGTGCAAGAGGCCGGGACAGGGCTAGAAATGAGCAGTTCTTC.

This clonotype occurred many times. The chain recombines TRBV7-2 with TRBJ2-1, with D maybe TRBD2 (6 bases). The germline V and J ends were trimmed by 5 bases and 16 bases, with 27 bases remaining between them. The CDR3 consists of 15 residues. Germline V gene lookup returns CDR1 SGHTA and CDR2 FQGNSA. The CDR3, as DNA: TGTGCCAGCAGCATGGGGGACTCGAACTTGGCGGGATTTTTCTTC. It yields the protein CASSMGDSNLAGFFF.

The chain combines TRBV7-3 with TRBJ2-7; TRBD1 matches 7 bases. This CDR3 region has 15 residues. Germline V CDR1 and CDR2: SGHTA, FQGTGA. Trimming took 5 bases from V and 3 from J; bases not matched to a gene: 10. The CDR3 bases are TGTGCCAGCAGCCTCATCCAGGGGGTGGGCTACGAGCAGTACTTC. Its protein product is CASSLIQGVGYEQYF.